A single T cell receptor (beta chain) is shown here with its context. The data stem from a study of CXCR4 blockade with PD-1 therapy in pancreatic cancer. Generated by immunoSEQ multiplex PCR, the TCRdb table keeps only in-frame clones and is missing some. The sample lists over 2,500 clones; 40% to 50% were seen once. Per germline, CDR1 SGHRS and CDR2 YFSETQ. Trimming cost V 4 bases and J 8 bases, with 19 bases left between them. CDR3 length: 15 residues. V usage is TRBV5-1 and J usage is TRBJ2-1, with a possible D match to TRBD2 (6 bases). Sample: tumor tissue. The TCR sequence derives from a human donor with pancreatic ductal adenocarcinoma. CDR3: CASSQEYGRGYEQFF. For the CDR3, the DNA is TGCGCCAGCAGCCAAGAGTACGGGCGGGGCTATGAGCAGTTCTTC.